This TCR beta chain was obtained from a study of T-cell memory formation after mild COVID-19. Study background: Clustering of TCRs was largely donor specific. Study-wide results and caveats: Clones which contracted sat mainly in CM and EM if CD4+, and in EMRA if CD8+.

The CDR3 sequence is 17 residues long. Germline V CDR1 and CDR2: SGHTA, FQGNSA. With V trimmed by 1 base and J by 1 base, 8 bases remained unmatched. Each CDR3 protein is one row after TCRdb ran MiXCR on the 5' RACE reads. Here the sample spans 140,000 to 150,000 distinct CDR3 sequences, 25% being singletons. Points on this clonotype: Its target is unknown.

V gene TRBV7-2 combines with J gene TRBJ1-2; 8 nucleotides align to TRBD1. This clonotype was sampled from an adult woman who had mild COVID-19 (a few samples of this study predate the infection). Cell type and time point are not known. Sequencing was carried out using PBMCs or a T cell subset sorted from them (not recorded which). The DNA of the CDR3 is TGTGCCAGCAGCTTAGTGACAGGGGCTTTGGGTAACTATGGCTACACCTTC. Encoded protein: CASSLVTGALGNYGYTF.